This T cell receptor (beta chain) is from a study of CD8 T cells in Susac syndrome. A quantity of about 0.5 to 1 ug RNA underwent reverse transcription using random hexamers. Across 54 Vbeta and 13 Jbeta, TCR beta CDR3 was amplified with immunoSEQ multiplex PCR. Each CDR3 protein is one row after TCRdb ran MiXCR on the immunoSEQ multiplex PCR reads. The data hold about 200,000 distinct CDR3 sequences, with approximately 96% observed a single time. TCR beta sequencing was performed on blood CD8+ and CD4+ T cells. Control patients had untreated stable or active relapsing-remitting multiple sclerosis by revised McDonald criteria. The receptor's source is a human donor with multiple sclerosis. The source material was CD4+ T cells from PBMCs.

The CDR3 sequence: CASSVVGGSDEQFF. The CDR3 coding sequence is TGTGCCAGCAGCGTAGTGGGTGGATCGGATGAGCAGTTCTTC. The genes are TRBV9 and TRBJ2-1; D gene uncertain. Trimming stripped 0 bases from V and 8 bases from J, with 12 bases between. The CDR3 contains 14 residues. Germline CDR1 is SGDLS and CDR2 is YYNGEE.